The source of this T cell receptor beta chain is a study of beta chain features in type 1 diabetes. Study information: Cell yields, age and gender were similar between patients and healthy donors.

J lost 6 bases, V lost 5 bases, and 12 bases had no gene match. This CDR3 comprises 15 residues. Germline V gene sequence: CDR1 SGHAT, CDR2 FQNNGV. Reverse transcribing all isolated RNA meant expressed TCRB transcripts were sequenced. The read count averaged about 3.6 million across naive, central memory and regulatory T cell samples. Data came from immunoSEQ multiplex PCR; TCRdb stores just in-frame clones and leaves some out. Among around 260,000 clones listed, 24% were seen once. General study results and limits: Moderate yet significant TCRB CDR3 shortening was seen in Type 1 diabetes patients in all four CD4+ subsets. TCRB repertoires of naive, central memory and Treg cells appeared more similar among patients than among healthy donors. No resolution was reached here on whether HLA type influences TCRB rearrangement.

There are a few counts of this clone. Its antigen is currently unknown. The sample consisted of naive CD4+ T cells from blood. This receptor was taken from a woman younger than 45 with type 1 diabetes. The V gene is TRBV11-2, the J gene TRBJ2-7; TRBD2 aligns across 8 bases. Written as DNA, the CDR3 is TGTGCCAGCAGCCCAATGCGGGGGGTACCCTTCGAGCAGTACTTC. It yields the protein CASSPMRGVPFEQYF.